Shown below are 15 T cell receptor beta chains from a single sample sequenced in a study of T cells after posttransplantation cyclophosphamide. Profiled with immunoSEQ multiplex PCR; TCRdb holds only in-frame clones, not every one. The table lists several thousand clones, with no singletons. Cyclophosphamide on days +3 and +4 followed busulfan-fludarabine conditioning and a marrow graft. Sequences were derived from PBMCs, sampled approximately 380 days after allogeneic stem cell transplant with posttransplant cyclophosphamide. The origin of the receptors is a male patient in his fifties or sixties who received an allogeneic stem cell transplant from a related donor and was CMV-positive. The T cells may come from the graft donor.

The table lists this clone with many counts. The chain employs TRBV14 and TRBJ2-7, with a tentative D call TRBD1 (6 bases). Trimming pared 3 bases from V and 6 bases from J, leaving 18 bases between. The CDR3 is 15 residues long. Germline assignment: CDR1 SGHDN and CDR2 FVKESK. DNA for the CDR3: TGTGCCAGCAGCCATCTTGGGACACGGGGCGGCGAGCAGTACTTC. Translating gives CASSHLGTRGGEQYF. Full variable domain (missing parts from reference TRBV14 and TRBJ2-7): EAGVTQFPSHSVIEKGQTVTLRCDPISGHDNLYWYRRVMGKEIKFLLHFVKESKQDESGMPNNRFLAERTGGTYSTLKVQPAELEDSGVYFCASSHLGTRGGEQYFGPGTRLTVT.

This clone is judged medium-sized. The CDR3 region has the DNA TGTGCCAGCAGTTTCCAGGGGGTCTACGTCCTGACTTTC. It translates to CASSFQGVYVLTF. This chain joins TRBV7-9 and TRBJ2-6, with 7 bases identical to TRBD1. Germline CDR1 SEHNR, CDR2 FQNEAQ (reference sequence). The CDR3 sequence is 13 residues long. With V trimmed by 6 bases and J by 11 bases, 7 bases remained unmatched.

This clone occurred many times. The chain couples TRBV7-2 to TRBJ2-6, with D unresolved. CDR3 size: 17 residues. The germline V and J ends were trimmed by 1 base and 0 bases, with 10 bases remaining between them. Germline V gene lookup returns CDR1 SGHTA and CDR2 FQGNSA. The CDR3: CASSLGFFLSGANVLTF. The CDR3, as DNA: TGTGCCAGCAGCTTAGGTTTCTTCCTCTCTGGGGCCAACGTCCTGACTTTC.

This clone was detected many times. This chain joins TRBV7-9 and TRBJ2-1; D is ambiguous. Trimming left V 3 bases short and J 10 bases short, with 13 bases between. CDR3 length: 13 residues. In germline, CDR1 is SEHNR, CDR2 FQNEAQ (reference sequence). DNA of the CDR3: TGTGCCAGCAGCTTGCTTTCCGGGTTCGAGCAGTTCTTC. Encoded protein: CASSLLSGFEQFF.

The V call is TRBV18, the J call TRBJ1-6; 8 nucleotides line up with TRBD1. The germline CDR1 and CDR2 sequences are KGHSH and LQKENI. V gave up 3 bases and J gave up 9 bases; unmatched junction bases: 4. CDR3 size: 14 residues. CDR3 protein: CASSPADRASPLHF. CDR3 nucleotide sequence: TGTGCCAGCTCACCGGCGGACAGGGCTTCACCCCTCCACTTT.

The sample holds a few counts of this clone. The chain is built from TRBV27 and TRBJ2-5, with 7 bases aligning to TRBD1. The J call is uncertain, as TRBJ2-7 better fits the DNA end. CDR1 is MNHEY and CDR2 is SMNVEV in the germline V gene (reference sequence). The CDR3 sequence is 14 residues long. In DNA form, the CDR3 reads TGTGCCAGCAGTAAAAGACAGGGATCCTACGAGCAGTACTTC. Protein product: CASSKRQGSYEQYF.

This clone has a count of ten or more. J is TRBJ1-1 and V is TRBV29-1; D remains ambiguous. CDR3 size: 11 residues. Germline V gene sequence: CDR1 SQVTM, CDR2 ANQGSEA. For the CDR3, the DNA is TGCGCGGGTTCGATGAACACTGAAGCTTTCTTT. Protein product: CAGSMNTEAFF.

Ten or more counts support this clone. This chain's CDR3 is CASSPGQGTGAKNIQYF. The CDR3 DNA follows: TGTGCCAGCAGCCCGGGACAGGGAACGGGCGCCAAAAACATTCAGTACTTC. This chain joins TRBV11-3 and TRBJ2-4; 9 bases align to TRBD1. From germline, CDR1 is SGHNT and CDR2 YENEEA. V was clipped by 5 bases and J by 1 base; unmatched bases: 9. This CDR3 contains 17 residues.

Relative to its sample, this clone is medium-sized (0.01 to 0.1%). V gene TRBV11-2 combines with J gene TRBJ1-2; D unclear. CDR3 length: 14 amino acids. Deletions cut 0 bases from V and 8 bases from J, with 13 bases between. Per germline, CDR1 SGHAT and CDR2 FQNNGV. The CDR3 bases are TGTGCCAGCAGCTTAGATCAGGTGGATACCGGCTACACCTTC. This codes for CASSLDQVDTGYTF.

This clone has at least ten counts. This chain connects TRBV4-1 to TRBJ2-1; 7 nucleotides match TRBD2. The CDR3 is made up of 16 amino acids. The V segment lost 1 base and the J segment 4 bases; nucleotides outside the gene matches: 7. The germline gives CDR1 MGHRA, CDR2 YSYEKL. The CDR3 DNA follows: TGCGCCAGCAGCCAAGGGGCCGGGACTAAGTACAATGAGCAGTTCTTC. The encoded protein is CASSQGAGTKYNEQFF.

This clone was found many times. The chain is built from TRBV19 and TRBJ1-4, with D maybe TRBD1 (6 bases). V was trimmed by 3 bases and J by 7 bases, leaving 15 bases between them. CDR3 size: 15 residues. Germline V lookup: CDR1 LNHDA, CDR2 SQIVND (reference sequence). The CDR3 bases are TGTGCCAGTAGTATCAGGGGAGGGGTCGGTGAAAAACTGTTTTTT. This gives the protein CASSIRGGVGEKLFF.

This clone was recorded many times. This sequence joins TRBV5-1 and TRBJ2-4, with TRBD2 matching 7 bases. This CDR3 comprises 14 residues. The germline V gene has CDR1 SGHRS and CDR2 YFSETQ. V was pared by 2 bases and J by 8 bases, with 7 bases of the junction left unmatched. CDR3 amino acids: CASSFGGGGDIQYF. The CDR3 DNA is TGCGCCAGCAGCTTTGGCGGGGGAGGGGACATTCAGTACTTC.

This clone was counted ten times or more. This rearrangement joins TRBV21-1 to TRBJ1-5; TRBD1, the D gene given by the table, was not confirmed from the DNA. TRBV21-1 is designated a pseudogene. This CDR3 comprises 15 residues. CDR3 in DNA: TGTGCCAGCAGCAAATGGACAGGGGGCCATCAGCCCCAGCATTTT. Protein product: CASSKWTGGHQPQHF.

This clone was detected many times. The V call is TRBV4-3, the J call TRBJ1-2; D is uncertain. V gave up 3 bases and J gave up 0 bases, with 11 bases separating them. The germline V gene encodes CDR1 LGHNA and CDR2 YSLEER. The CDR3 consists of 15 residues. CDR3 nucleotides: TGCGCCAGCAGCCAGTCGGGAAGGGCTAACTATGGCTACACCTTC. Amino acid sequence: CASSQSGRANYGYTF.

This clone was detected ten times or more. The J gene is TRBJ1-2, the V gene TRBV6-5; maybe TRBD1 (6 bases). CDR1 and CDR2 from the germline V gene are MNHEY and SVGAGI. The CDR3 extends over 14 amino acids. The V end was cut by 0 bases, the J end by 4 bases, with 9 bases between. The CDR3 loop reads CASSYSGQSYGYTF. In DNA form, the CDR3 reads TGTGCCAGCAGTTACTCAGGACAGTCCTATGGCTACACCTTC.